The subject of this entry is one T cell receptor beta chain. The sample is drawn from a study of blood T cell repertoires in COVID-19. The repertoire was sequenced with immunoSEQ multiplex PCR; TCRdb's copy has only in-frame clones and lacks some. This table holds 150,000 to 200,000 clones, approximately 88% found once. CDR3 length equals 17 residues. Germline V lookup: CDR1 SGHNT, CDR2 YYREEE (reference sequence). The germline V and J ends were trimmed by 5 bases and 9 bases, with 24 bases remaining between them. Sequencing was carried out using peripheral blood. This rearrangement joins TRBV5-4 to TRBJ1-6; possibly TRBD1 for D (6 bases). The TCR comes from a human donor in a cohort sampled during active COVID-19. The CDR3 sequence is CASRWGGPGHTGSPLHF. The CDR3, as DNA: TGTGCCAGCAGGTGGGGGGGTCCGGGACACACGGGTTCACCCCTCCACTTT.